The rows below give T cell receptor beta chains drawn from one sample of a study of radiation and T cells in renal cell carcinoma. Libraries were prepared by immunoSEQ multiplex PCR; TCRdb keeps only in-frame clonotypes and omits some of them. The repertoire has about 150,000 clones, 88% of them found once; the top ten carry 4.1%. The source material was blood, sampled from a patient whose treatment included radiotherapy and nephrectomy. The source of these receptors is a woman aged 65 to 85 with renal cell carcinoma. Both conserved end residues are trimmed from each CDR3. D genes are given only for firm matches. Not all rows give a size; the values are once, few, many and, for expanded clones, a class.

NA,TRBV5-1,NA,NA,ASSLNPRKKGREQY
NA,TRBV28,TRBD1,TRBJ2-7,ASSLYGQGAYEQY
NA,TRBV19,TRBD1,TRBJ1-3,ASSPRQGKPGNTIY
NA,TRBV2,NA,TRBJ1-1,ASSNRQDWAF
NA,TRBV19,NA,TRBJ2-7,ASSIIGSSYEQY
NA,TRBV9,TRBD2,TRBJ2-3,ASRAAGYTDTQY
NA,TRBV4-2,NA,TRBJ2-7,ASSQDGKGYEQY
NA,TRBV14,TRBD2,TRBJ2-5,ASSQLGLAGVETQY
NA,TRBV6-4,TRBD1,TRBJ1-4,ASSLPRQGALNEKLF
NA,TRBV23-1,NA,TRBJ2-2,ASFAVRQPLTGELF
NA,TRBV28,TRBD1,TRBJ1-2,ASSQTGNYGYT
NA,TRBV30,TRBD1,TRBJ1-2,AWTVPGQVNYGYT
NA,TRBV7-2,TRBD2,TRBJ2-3,ASSLRLAGGSSGDTQY
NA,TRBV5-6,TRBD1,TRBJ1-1,ASSVPGQTTEAF
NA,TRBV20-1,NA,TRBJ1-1,SARAPGEAF
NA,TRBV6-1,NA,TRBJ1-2,AIEGGRRNNGYT
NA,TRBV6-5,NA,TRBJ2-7,ASPYNGTHYEQY
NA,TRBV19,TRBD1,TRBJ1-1,ASSATRQGTTEAF
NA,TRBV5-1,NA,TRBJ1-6,ASSKREKTGNSPLH
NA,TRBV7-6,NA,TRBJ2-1,ASSPGHEQF
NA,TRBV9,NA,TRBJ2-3,ASSVVGGYSTDTQY
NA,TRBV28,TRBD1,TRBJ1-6,ASGTDNSPLH
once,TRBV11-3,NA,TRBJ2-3,ASSLGDGGLADTQY
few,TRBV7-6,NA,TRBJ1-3,ASSPSPDRTSGNTIY
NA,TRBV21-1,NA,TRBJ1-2,ASTLVSLYCYGYT
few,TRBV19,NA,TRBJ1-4,ASSRLGGTNEKLF
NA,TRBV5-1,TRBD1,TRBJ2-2,ASTRDRGSGELF